The 15 T cell receptor beta chains listed next were all sequenced from one sample in a study of OX40 agonist ivuxolimab in advanced cancers. The repertoire was sequenced with immunoSEQ multiplex PCR; TCRdb's copy has only in-frame clones and lacks some. The top ten clones hold under 0.85% of a sample with 50,000 to 65,000 clones, approximately 88% of them seen once. The specimen was CD4+ or CD8+ T cells sorted from blood, collected in a trial of the OX40 agonist ivuxolimab. The origin of the receptors is an adult with an advanced solid tumor such as melanoma, head and neck, liver or kidney cancer.

The chain combines TRBV6-4 with TRBJ2-1, with 7 positions matching TRBD2. Per germline, CDR1 MRHNA and CDR2 SNTAGT. V gave up 5 bases and J gave up 9 bases; unmatched junction bases: 10. The CDR3 totals 14 residues. CDR3 region: CASSPLGGHGEQFF. CDR3 DNA: TGTGCCAGCAGTCCTCTGGGAGGGCATGGTGAGCAGTTCTTC.

The J gene is TRBJ1-5, the V gene TRBV30; 8 bases align to TRBD1. The ends lost 4 bases at V and 3 bases at J; junction bases unmatched: 5. The germline V gene encodes CDR1 GTSNPN and CDR2 SVGIG (reference sequence). This CDR3 has 14 residues. CDR3 sequence: CAWNLGQVNQPQHF. CDR3 nucleotides: TGTGCCTGGAACCTGGGACAGGTCAATCAGCCCCAGCATTTT.

The gene calls are TRBV27 and TRBJ2-5; 9 nucleotides match TRBD2. The CDR3 loop spans 17 amino acids. Germline values: CDR1 MNHEY, CDR2 SMNVEV (reference sequence). The V segment lost 6 bases and the J segment 5 bases; nucleotides outside the gene matches: 16. CDR3 protein: CASSRRGLAGWGETQYF. The CDR3 nucleotides read TGTGCCAGCAGCCGACGGGGGCTAGCGGGGTGGGGGGAGACCCAGTACTTC.

The chain couples TRBV6-6 to TRBJ2-1; D remains ambiguous. The V gene lost 0 bases and the J gene lost 5 bases, with 5 bases spanning the gap. The CDR3 length is 13 residues. From germline, CDR1 is MNHNY and CDR2 SVGAGI (reference sequence). CDR3 protein: CASSYSPNNEQFF. CDR3 bases: TGTGCCAGCAGTTACTCTCCCAACAATGAGCAGTTCTTC.

CDR3 nucleotide sequence: TGTGCCAGAAGCTTGAGGAACGATAATTCACCCCTCCACTTT. As protein: CARSLRNDNSPLHF. J is TRBJ1-6 and V is TRBV5-3; D is undetermined. TRBV5-3 is recorded as an ORF, its role being uncertain. V gave up 1 base and J gave up 5 bases, with 7 bases separating them. The CDR3 consists of 14 residues.

This clone was seen more than once but under ten times. The V and J genes are TRBV7-9 and TRBJ2-7, with D perhaps matching TRBD2 (6 bases). The CDR3 has 14 residues. Germline CDR1 is SEHNR and CDR2 is FQNEAQ (reference sequence). The V end lost 0 bases, the J end lost 5 bases, and 11 bases lay between the germline ends. CDR3 nucleotide sequence: TGTGCCAGCAGCTTAGCGCTATTAGCGGACGAGCAGTACTTC. This encodes CASSLALLADEQYF.

The rearrangement uses TRBV19 and TRBJ2-7; D remains ambiguous. The CDR3 is 11 residues long. Trimming removed 6 bases at V and 5 bases at J, with 8 bases between. Germline V gene data show CDR1 as LNHDA and CDR2 as SQIVND (reference sequence). CDR3 nucleotide sequence: TGTGCCAGTAGCTCAGCCCACGAGCAGTACTTC. Translation: CASSSAHEQYF. Based on the CDR3 plus reference TRBV19 and TRBJ2-7, the full variable domain is DGGITQSPKYLFRKEGQNVTLSCEQNLNHDAMYWYRQDPGQGLRLIYYSQIVNDFQKGDIAEGYSVSREKKESFPLTVTSAQKNPTAFYLCASSSAHEQYFGPGTRLTVT.

This clone was picked up a small number of times. V gene TRBV21-1 combines with J gene TRBJ2-7; the D call of TRBD1 is as the table states it, not checked on the DNA. TRBV21-1 is shown as a pseudogene. CDR3 length: 12 residues. The CDR3 sequence is CARQGASYEQYF. In DNA form, the CDR3 reads TGTGCCAGGCAGGGGGCTTCCTACGAGCAGTACTTC.

V gene TRBV7-3 combines with J gene TRBJ2-3; TRBD2 aligns across 9 bases. Unmatched junction bases numbered 6, after V lost 2 bases and J lost 3 bases. CDR1 is SGHTA and CDR2 is FQGTGA in the germline V gene. The CDR3 runs 16 residues. CDR3: CASSLQSAGGTDTQYF. The CDR3, as DNA: TGTGCCAGCAGCTTACAGTCAGCGGGGGGTACAGATACGCAGTATTTT.

CDR3 region: CASSQSWGGQGLSGWQYF. CDR3 coding DNA: TGTGCCAGCAGCCAATCTTGGGGCGGCCAGGGTCTCAGTGGCTGGCAGTATTTT. V gene TRBV28 combines with J gene TRBJ2-3; weak D call: TRBD1 (5 bases). The length of the CDR3 is 18 residues. The germline gives CDR1 MDHEN, CDR2 SYDVKM. V lost 6 bases, J lost 11 bases, and 33 bases lay in between.

This clone was detected only once. This chain joins TRBV28 and TRBJ1-4; no reliable D call. The CDR3 contains 14 residues. Trimming removed 5 bases at V and 4 bases at J, with 11 bases between. The V gene's germline CDR1 is MDHEN and CDR2 SYDVKM. The CDR3 coding sequence is TGTGCCAGCAGTACCCCGACGATTAATGAAAAACTGTTTTTT. Amino acids: CASSTPTINEKLFF. Together with reference TRBV28 and TRBJ1-4, the CDR3 gives the full variable domain: DVKVTQSSRYLVKRTGEKVFLECVQDMDHENMFWYRQDPGLGLRLIYFSYDVKMKEKGDIPEGYSVSREKKERFSLILESASTNQTSMYLCASSTPTINEKLFFGSGTQLSVL.

The CDR3 loop is CASTRSTGELFF. As DNA, the CDR3 is TGTGCCAGCACCCGGAGCACCGGGGAGCTGTTTTTT. The rearrangement links TRBV6-6 to TRBJ2-2; D is unresolved. The CDR3 has 12 residues. The V and J ends lost 7 bases and 4 bases respectively, with 7 bases between them. Germline V gene lookup returns CDR1 MNHNY and CDR2 SVGAGI (reference sequence).

V and J are TRBV25-1 and TRBJ2-7; D may correspond to TRBD1 or TRBD2 (6 bases each). CDR1 is MGHDK and CDR2 is SYGVNS in the germline V gene. The CDR3 consists of 15 residues. Trimming took off 3 bases at V and 3 bases at J, with 15 bases between the two ends. Here the CDR3 reads CASSEGGAFNYEQYF. CDR3 nucleotide sequence: TGTGCCAGCAGTGAGGGGGGCGCCTTCAACTACGAGCAGTACTTC.

V is TRBV19 and J is TRBJ2-7; 9 nucleotides agree with TRBD2. The length of the CDR3 is 14 residues. Germline-derived CDR1 and CDR2 are LNHDA and SQIVND (reference sequence). V dropped 4 bases and J dropped 0; count of bases not matched to a gene: 1. The CDR3, as DNA: TGTGCCAGTAGTAGTAGCGGGAGCTCCTACGAGCAGTACTTC. Translating it yields CASSSSGSSYEQYF.

The chain employs TRBV29-1 and TRBJ2-3; TRBD2 matches 14 bases. The V gene end was trimmed by 3 bases and the J gene end by 3 bases; junction bases not matched to a gene: 11. Germline values: CDR1 SQVTM, CDR2 ANQGSEA. This CDR3 is 18 amino acids long. CDR3 sequence: CSVETPGTSGSLTDTQYF. The CDR3 nucleotides read TGCAGCGTTGAGACCCCCGGGACTAGCGGGAGTTTGACAGATACGCAGTATTTT.